The text below deals with one TCR beta chain. Its antigen is not known. With V trimmed by 1 base and J by 12 bases, 9 bases remained unmatched. The CDR3 is made up of 14 amino acids. CDR1 is SGHDT, CDR2 YYEEEE, per germline. This specimen belongs to a study of cytomegalovirus exposure and HLA in healthy donors. Study findings and constraints: Productive status was seen about 87% or about 30% of the time for most TCR beta V segments in an earlier analysis.

With 60 Vbeta and 13 Jbeta primers, the PCR was carried out. TCRdb keeps only in-frame clones here, not all; method: immunoSEQ multiplex PCR. In the table there are fewer than 200,000 clones, roughly 80% of which are singletons. The V gene is TRBV5-6, the J gene TRBJ1-4, with 7 nucleotides matching TRBD1. The source material was PBMCs. The sequence derives from a woman aged 18-29 years in good health and CMV-seronegative. The CDR3 sequence: CASSLTGEYGELFF. CDR3 nucleotides: TGTGCCAGCAGCTTGACAGGGGAGTACGGGGAACTGTTTTTT.